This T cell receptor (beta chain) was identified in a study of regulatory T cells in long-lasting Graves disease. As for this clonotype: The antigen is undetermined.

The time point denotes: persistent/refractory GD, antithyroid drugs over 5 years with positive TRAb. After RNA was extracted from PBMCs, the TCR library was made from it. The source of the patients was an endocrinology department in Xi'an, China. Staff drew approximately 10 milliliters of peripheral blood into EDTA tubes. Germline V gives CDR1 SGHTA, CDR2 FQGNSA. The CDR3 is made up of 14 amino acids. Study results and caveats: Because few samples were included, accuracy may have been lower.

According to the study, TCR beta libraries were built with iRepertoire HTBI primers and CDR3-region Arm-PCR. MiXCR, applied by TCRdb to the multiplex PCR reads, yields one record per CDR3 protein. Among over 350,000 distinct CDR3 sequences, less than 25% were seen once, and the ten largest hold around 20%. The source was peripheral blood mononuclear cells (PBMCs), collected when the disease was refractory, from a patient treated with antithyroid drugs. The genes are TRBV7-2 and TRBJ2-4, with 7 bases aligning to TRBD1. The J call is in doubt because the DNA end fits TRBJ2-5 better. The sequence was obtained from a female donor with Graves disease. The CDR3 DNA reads TGTGCCAGCAGCTACGACAGGGCTCGCGAGACCCAGTACTTC. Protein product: CASSYDRARETQYF.